This T cell receptor beta chain was recovered during a study of blood T cells in healthy people across ages (dated by TCRdb to between 2014 and 2017). About the full investigation: In model experiments, roughly one uniquely barcoded TCR beta cDNA molecule per two T cells was captured by template switching. The study analyzed two additional independent replicas of 1 million unique cDNA reads from the same blood draw for two donors, one aged 18 to 30 and one aged 80 or older. The donors were divided into four age groups: young (average around 16 years), middle-aged (about 40), aged (around 67) and long-lived (around 80). To avoid experimental bias, donors of different ages were spread randomly across the sequencing lanes. The study measured age-related changes in TCR beta repertoire diversity using deep sequencing normalized with unique cDNA molecular identifiers.

Paper-wide results and their limitations: Because donor CMV infection status was unknown, age-related changes in expanded clonotypes were potentially confounded. Compared with the aged group, the long-lived group had more naive CD4+ T cells, fewer expanded clones and increased TCR diversity, a pattern suggesting age selection. The percentage of naive T cells measured by flow cytometry correlated strongly with observed TCR beta diversity. Estimates of total diversity based on one million sequenced T cells were considered lower bounds and underestimates. As age increased, observed TCR beta diversity per million T cells dropped in a roughly linear way, and a significant reduction was already evident by age approximately 40. Because profiling used bulk unsorted PBMCs, naive and antigen-experienced compartments could not be compared conclusively.

Systemically healthy Caucasian individuals from Russia, some 38 in total and aged roughly 6 to 95 years, were included as donors. Each donor gave approximately 9.3 milliliters of peripheral blood, collected into EDTA-treated Vacutainer tubes. PBMCs were isolated by Ficoll-Paque density-gradient centrifugation, with at least 6 million obtained per sample. Trizol reagent was used to extract total RNA from PBMCs, with at least 6 micrograms per sample. The percentages of naive CD45RAhigh/CD27high T cells were determined by flow cytometry on a PBMC aliquot from every donor. This clonotype was counted between two and nine times. Its antigen is still unknown. The input lacks base qualities; no much larger clone sits a single base away. The library was generated by 5' RACE. A second PCR of about 7 to 12 cycles was run with a J-beta primer mix and a sample-barcoded 5' primer. A template-switch 5' adaptor carrying 12 random nucleotides introduced a unique molecular identifier onto each TCR beta cDNA molecule. Each sample yielded at least 2.5 million CDR3-containing paired-end reads. First-strand cDNA synthesis was performed from all RNA using the Mint cDNA synthesis kit, with priming by a TRBC-specific oligonucleotide. All cDNA was treated with uracil-DNA glycosylase and then went through a first 18-cycle PCR with the universal primers M1SS and BC2_uni_R. The study's own analysis went as follows. Normalization of each sample was performed by random selection of 1 million high-quality reads, each carrying a distinct molecular identifier. Instead of being binned into consensus sequences, reads with shared molecular identifiers were discarded. MiTCR, run with a Q25 quality threshold and the strictest error-elimination algorithm, handled CDR3 identification, clonotype clustering and error correction. A nonparametric unseen species model with Euler transformation was used to estimate a lower bound on total TCR beta diversity. TCRdb cleaned the public reads at Q25 with fastp, built clones with MiXCR and kept in-frame beta chains. Rows merge per CDR3 protein into single entries with the most common DNA and genes. TCRdb's processing, not the authors' own work, is the source of the V and J calls. The sample table records around 1,900,000 distinct CDR3 sequences; about two fifths of these occur just once. Jointly, the top ten make up 23% of the sample.

The sequenced material came from blood. The receptor comes from a human donor in good health.

The CDR3 amino acid sequence is: CASSIGGGSYEQYF. The bases are TGTGCCAGCAGCATAGGGGGTGGCTCCTACGAGCAGTACTTC. The chain is made from TRBV7-6 and TRBJ2-7; 6 matching bases give a weak D call of TRBD1. Looking up the germline V gene yields CDR1 SGHVS and CDR2 FNYEAQ. At the junction V is shortened by 5 bases and J by 0 bases, with 11 bases in between. Spanning cysteine to phenylalanine, the CDR3 consists of 14 amino acids. Just the 42-base CDR3 DNA is kept, in frame starting at base 1.